This TCR beta chain was sequenced for a study of CD8+CD57+ T cells in acquired aplastic anemia listed by TCRdb under 2018. Regarding the research as a whole: DNA extracted from sorted CD4+ and CD8+ cells had a mean of about 3 ug, with a range of roughly 0.19 to 27.4 ug. A CD8+CD57+ expansion meant a frequency higher than the mean frequency seen in healthy subjects. Overall study outcomes, separate from this receptor: Roughly 30 CD8+ CDR3 sequences were shared between patients and controls but appeared highly expressed in patients and within their immunodominant clones. No significant difference in CD8+ Simpson's diversity was found between patients and healthy controls (P=0.060).

A remark on this clonotype: The specificity of this receptor is unknown. Base quality data are lacking; no much larger clone is found one base away.

The CDR3 starts with the cysteine, ends with the phenylalanine, and has 12 residues. Only the CDR3 region is kept as DNA, spanning 36 bases read in frame from base 1. V is shortened by 4 bases, J by 6 bases, and the region joining them spans 7 bases. Taken from the germline V gene, the CDR1 and CDR2 loops are KGHDR and SFDVKD. Genomic DNA served as template for TCR beta VDJ combination and CDR3 sequence profiling. An Illumina HiSeq 2000 was the platform used for TCR repertoire sequencing. As for the authors' bioinformatics: TRBV/TRBJ rearrangement plots, CDR3 size and DJ length profiles, and Simpson's diversity index were used to evaluate the repertoires. The most abundant DNA sequence in the deep sequencing data was taken as the immunodominant clone. CDR3 amino acid sequences were screened for sharing across subjects and compared with published repertoires and the VDJdb database. TCRdb itself trimmed the public reads at Q25 with fastp, ran MiXCR and retained productive beta chains. For every CDR3 protein sequence, its rows merge into one entry that carries the most common genes and DNA. The V and J calls here are based on TCRdb, not the publication. The sample profile shows roughly 190,000 distinct CDR3 sequences; roughly half of them were found once. The ten most abundant clones make up about 9.5% of the sample.

The patients picked for sequencing were ones in whom flow cytometry had shown an expansion of CD8+CD57+ cells. All patients had severe acquired aplastic anemia diagnosed by International Study of Aplastic Anemia and Agranulocytosis and Camitta criteria. At the time blood was sampled, none of the patients had received any therapy. In the study, sorted CD4+ and CD8+ blood T cells from patients with severe aplastic anemia and from healthy subjects underwent deep sequencing of TCR repertoires. In the USA, patient enrollment took place under clinicaltrials.gov protocols 00001620, 01623167, 00001397, 00071045, 00081523 and 00961064. Ficoll-Paque density gradient centrifugation was used to isolate peripheral blood mononuclear cells. Before DNA extraction, CD4+ and CD8+ T cells were sorted with FACS or magnetic beads.

The rearrangement combines TRBV24-1 with TRBJ2-3; TRBD1 could be the D gene, as 5 bases match. This TCR derives from a human donor with aplastic anemia. The sequenced sample was sorted CD4+, CD8+, or CD8+CD57+ T cells (not recorded which) from PBMCs. The CDR3 corresponds to CATSEAGDTQYF. The DNA is TGTGCCACCAGTGAGGCAGGGGATACGCAGTATTTT.